The 26 T cell receptor beta chains below come from one sample, sequenced in a study of control samples from healthy donors and cancer patients. Profiled with immunoSEQ multiplex PCR; TCRdb holds only in-frame clones, not every one. The data hold roughly 130,000 clones, with around 85% observed a single time. Sample: blood. All receptors derive from a woman in her twenties or thirties in good health.

The rearrangement links TRBV6-5 to TRBJ1-4, with 7 positions matching TRBD1. Germline CDR1 MNHEY, CDR2 SVGAGI. CDR3 size: 14 residues. The ends lost 6 bases at V and 2 bases at J; junction bases unmatched: 3. The CDR3 is CASSLGGTNEKLFF. The CDR3 DNA sequence: TGTGCCAGCAGCTTAGGGGGCACTAATGAAAAACTGTTTTTT.

The chain employs TRBV6-5 and TRBJ2-3, with D perhaps matching TRBD2 (5 bases). Looked up from germline, CDR1 is MNHEY and CDR2 is SVGAGI. CDR3 length: 14 amino acids. Trimming took 7 bases from V and 0 from J, leaving 11 bases between them. The CDR3 DNA is TGTGCCAGCAAGAGAGGACTGAGCACAGATACGCAGTATTTT. The encoded protein is CASKRGLSTDTQYF.

The CDR3 coding sequence is TGCGCCAGCAGCTTGGAGGTGTCAGACACTGGCTACACCTTC. Translating it yields CASSLEVSDTGYTF. The chain couples TRBV5-1 to TRBJ1-2; no clear D gene. CDR1 is SGHRS, CDR2 YFSETQ, per germline. This CDR3 has 14 residues. Trimming stripped 0 bases from V and 7 bases from J, with 13 bases between.

V gene TRBV6-5 combines with J gene TRBJ1-1; D is possibly TRBD1 (5 bases). V lost 2 bases, J lost 3 bases, and 10 bases lay in between. CDR1 and CDR2 (germline): MNHEY, SVGAGI. The CDR3 has 14 residues. The CDR3 sequence is CASSYRGWHTEAFF. CDR3 in DNA: TGTGCCAGCAGTTACAGGGGTTGGCACACTGAAGCTTTCTTT.

The V call is TRBV29-1, the J call TRBJ2-7, with 9 bases identical to TRBD2. J was trimmed by 5 bases and V by 2 bases; bases with no gene match: 10. Germline lookup yields CDR1 SQVTM and CDR2 ANQGSEA. The CDR3 loop spans 15 amino acids. The CDR3 bases are TGCAGCGTTGAACCACTTAGCGGGAGAGGCGACGAGCAGTACTTC. Protein product: CSVEPLSGRGDEQYF.

The chain carries TRBV19 and TRBJ1-5; no reliable D call. The V gene's germline CDR1 is LNHDA and CDR2 SQIVND (reference sequence). The CDR3 contains 13 residues. With 3 bases removed from V and 4 bases from J, the gap between germline ends came to 7 bases. In DNA, the CDR3 is TGTGCCAGTAGTATTTCAGTAAATCAGCCCCAGCATTTT. Encoded protein: CASSISVNQPQHF.

The rearrangement links TRBV19 to TRBJ1-2, with D possibly TRBD1 on 6 matching bases. The CDR3 has 14 amino acids. Germline assignment: CDR1 LNHDA and CDR2 SQIVND (reference sequence). Trimming left V 5 bases short and J 3 bases short, with 13 bases between. In DNA form, the CDR3 reads TGTGCCAGTAGTCCACGGACAGCCTACTATGGCTACACCTTC. Encoded protein: CASSPRTAYYGYTF.

On this clone itself: The sample has other DNA sequences that encode this CDR3 too. The V gene is TRBV2, the J gene TRBJ2-7, with TRBD2 identical over 13 bases. The ends lost 5 bases at V and 5 bases at J; junction bases unmatched: 6. Germline CDR1 and CDR2: SNHLY and FYNNEI. CDR3 size: 15 residues. The CDR3 protein is CASSSTSGRANEQYF. For the CDR3, the DNA is TGTGCCAGCAGTTCTACTAGCGGGAGGGCCAACGAGCAGTACTTC.

The V and J genes are TRBV7-2 and TRBJ1-2; D is perhaps TRBD1 (5 bases). Trimming pared 1 base from V and 8 bases from J, leaving 14 bases between. Germline CDR1 SGHTA, CDR2 FQGNSA. The CDR3 spans 14 residues. The CDR3 nucleotides read TGTGCCAGCAGCTTAGGCCGACAGTCCCCCGGCTACACCTTC. This gives the protein CASSLGRQSPGYTF.

The rearrangement links TRBV3-1 (or the pseudogene TRBV3-2) to TRBJ2-7, with 10 bases matching TRBD2. CDR1 is LGHDT, CDR2 YNNKEL, per germline (reference sequence). The CDR3 is made up of 17 amino acids. With 4 bases clipped from V and 1 base from J, the junction kept 10 bases outside the gene matches. The CDR3 DNA is TGTGCCAGCAGCCCGCTACTAGCGGGATCAAATTCCTACGAGCAGTACTTC. It is translated as CASSPLLAGSNSYEQYF.

The chain links TRBV19 to TRBJ2-2; 12 bases map to TRBD2. V was pared by 10 bases and J by 5 bases, with 17 bases of the junction left unmatched. This CDR3 region has 18 residues. Germline CDR1 and CDR2: LNHDA and SQIVND (reference sequence). The CDR3 DNA sequence: TGTGCCATAAGCTTCTCCCACCTAGCGGGAGGGCCTACCGGGGAGCTGTTTTTT. Its translation is CAISFSHLAGGPTGELFF.

The chain joins TRBV5-4 to TRBJ2-2; 13 bases are shared with TRBD2. J was trimmed by 6 bases and V by 4 bases; bases with no gene match: 6. Germline loops: CDR1 SGHNT, CDR2 YYREEE (reference sequence). The CDR3 extends over 16 amino acids. DNA for the CDR3: TGTGCCAGCAGCATCGGACTAGCGGGAGTGTCCGGGGAGCTGTTTTTT. Translation: CASSIGLAGVSGELFF.

This chain connects TRBV11-2 to TRBJ2-5; D gene uncertain. Germline lookup yields CDR1 SGHAT and CDR2 FQNNGV. The length of the CDR3 is 13 residues. The ends were cut back, 1 base at V and 2 bases at J, with 5 bases in the middle. CDR3 coding DNA: TGTGCCAGCAGCTTAGCAAGACAAGAGACCCAGTACTTC. Translating gives CASSLARQETQYF.

The chain employs TRBV6-5 and TRBJ2-1; perhaps D is TRBD1 or TRBD2 (5 bases each). The V and J ends lost 3 bases and 0 bases respectively, with 12 bases between them. The CDR3 is 16 amino acids. Per germline, CDR1 MNHEY and CDR2 SVGAGI. CDR3 in DNA: TGTGCCAGCAGTTATGCCGGGACGGGCTCCTACAATGAGCAGTTCTTC. As protein: CASSYAGTGSYNEQFF.

The chain links TRBV30 to TRBJ1-2, with 7 bases matching TRBD1. Germline assignment: CDR1 GTSNPN and CDR2 SVGIG (reference sequence). J was trimmed by 4 bases and V by 0 bases; bases with no gene match: 8. This CDR3 spans 15 amino acids. The CDR3 reads CAWSVSGRGSYGYTF. DNA of the CDR3: TGTGCCTGGAGTGTATCGGGCAGGGGGAGCTATGGCTACACCTTC. Full variable domain (remainder filled in from reference TRBV30 and TRBJ1-2): SQTIHQWPATLVQPVGSPLSLECTVEGTSNPNLYWYRQAAGRGLQLLFYSVGIGQISSEVPQNLSASRPQDRQFILSSKKLLLSDSGFYLCAWSVSGRGSYGYTFGSGTRLTVV.

The chain joins TRBV7-3 to TRBJ2-3; D not certain. Germline CDR1 is SGHTA and CDR2 is FQGTGA. CDR3 size: 16 residues. V lost 5 bases to trimming and J lost 2 bases, with 17 bases between them. CDR3 region: CASSPRRQPHTDTQYF. DNA of the CDR3: TGTGCCAGCAGCCCGAGGCGCCAACCCCACACAGATACGCAGTATTTT.

The chain is built from TRBV5-1 and TRBJ2-5, with 9 bases lining up with TRBD1. The CDR3 has 15 residues. The germline V gene encodes CDR1 SGHRS and CDR2 YFSETQ. V lost 0 bases, J lost 5 bases, and 5 bases stayed unmatched. The CDR3 DNA is TGCGCCAGCAGCTTGGCCACAGGGGGCCGGGAGACCCAGTACTTC. Translating gives CASSLATGGRETQYF.

The chain employs TRBV25-1 and TRBJ2-7; TRBD2 might be the D (5 bases). The germline V and J ends were trimmed by 8 bases and 6 bases, with 14 bases remaining between them. CDR1 is MGHDK, CDR2 SYGVNS, per germline. The CDR3 consists of 12 residues. CDR3 loop: CASGEGSLEQYF. DNA of the CDR3: TGTGCCAGCGGCGAGGGATCTCTCGAGCAGTACTTC.

The chain couples TRBV7-3 to TRBJ2-1; TRBD1 or TRBD2 may be the D gene (6 bases each). Trimming took off 6 bases at V and 4 bases at J, with 10 bases between the two ends. Looked up from germline, CDR1 is SGHTA and CDR2 is FQGTGA. CDR3 length: 13 amino acids. CDR3 nucleotides: TGTGCCAGCAGGGGGGGACAATACAATGAGCAGTTCTTC. Its translation: CASRGGQYNEQFF.

Points on this clone: The junction departs from germline at one end; a sequencing error may be responsible. The gene calls are TRBV5-1 and TRBJ2-1, with TRBD2 identical over 9 bases. Germline V gives CDR1 SGHRS, CDR2 YFSETQ. The CDR3 covers 16 residues. Written as DNA, the CDR3 is TGCGCCAGCAGCCCCGCCGGGACTAGCTCCGACAATGAGCAGTTCTTC. Translation: CASSPAGTSSDNEQFF.

This chain uses TRBV5-1 with TRBJ2-6; D gene unclear. Germline CDR1 is SGHRS and CDR2 is YFSETQ. V lost 0 bases and J 4 bases, leaving 8 bases between the germline ends. The CDR3 spans 15 residues. The CDR3 DNA sequence: TGCGCCAGCAGCTTGGCCTTGGGGGGGGCCAACGTCCTGACTTTC. Amino acids: CASSLALGGANVLTF.

J is TRBJ2-7 and V is TRBV20-1; D perhaps matches TRBD1 (5 bases). The V end lost 3 bases, the J end lost 2 bases, and 11 bases lay between the germline ends. Germline loops: CDR1 DFQATT, CDR2 SNEGSKA (reference sequence). The CDR3 spans 13 residues. This chain's CDR3 is CSASDSPTYEQYF. The CDR3 DNA follows: TGCAGTGCTAGTGACAGCCCTACCTACGAGCAGTACTTC.

About this clone: Sequence at one end of the junction differs from germline and may be a read error. This chain uses TRBV6-2 or TRBV6-3 with TRBJ2-6; D not resolved. The CDR3 has 15 residues. Germline-derived CDR1 and CDR2 are MNHEY and SVGEGT. DNA of the CDR3: TGTGCCAGCAGTCACTCGACCGCTGGGGCCAACGTCCTGACTTTC. It codes for CASSHSTAGANVLTF.

V gene TRBV6-6 combines with J gene TRBJ2-7; TRBD2 aligns across 11 bases. The germline CDR1 and CDR2 sequences are MNHNY and SVGAGI (reference sequence). The CDR3 has 14 residues. V was clipped by 7 bases and J by 4 bases; unmatched bases: 6. CDR3 nucleotide sequence: TGTGCCAGCACCACCGGGACTAGCGGATACGAGCAGTACTTC. This encodes CASTTGTSGYEQYF.

CDR3 residues: CASSVGGQSAEAFF. The CDR3 coding sequence is TGTGCCAGCAGCGTAGGGGGGCAAAGCGCTGAAGCTTTCTTT. The chain employs TRBV9 and TRBJ1-1; a weak D match, TRBD1 (6 bases). The CDR3 consists of 14 residues. Trimming shortened V by 0 bases and J by 6 bases, and 12 bases separated the two germline ends. The germline CDR1 and CDR2 sequences are SGDLS and YYNGEE. Supplemented by reference TRBV9 and TRBJ1-1, the full variable domain reads DSGVTQTPKHLITATGQRVTLRCSPRSGDLSVYWYQQSLDQGLQFLIQYYNGEERAKGNILERFSAQQFPDLHSELNLSSLELGDSALYFCASSVGGQSAEAFFGQGTRLTVV.

This rearrangement joins TRBV27 to TRBJ2-1; the D is unclear. V lost 11 bases and J lost 9, with 8 bases in between. CDR1 is MNHEY and CDR2 is SMNVEV in the germline V gene (reference sequence). The CDR3 loop spans 9 amino acids. CDR3 in amino acids: CAGRAEQFF. CDR3 nucleotide sequence: TGTGCCGGACGCGCTGAGCAGTTCTTC.